The 6 T cell receptor beta chains given below trace back to one sample, sequenced in a study of T-cell reconstitution after alpha-beta-depleted transplantation in children. Preparation of the TCRbeta library used unique molecular identifiers. A single record per CDR3 protein comes from TCRdb applying MiXCR to the PCR reads. The sample includes 200,000 to 300,000 distinct CDR3 sequences, roughly 8% seen only once; the top ten take roughly 5.8%. Sample: PBMCs, mostly from graft donor cells, taken 180 days after TCRalphabeta/CD19-depleted stem cell transplant. These TCRs come from a male patient under 18 who had a stem cell transplant for acute lymphoblastic leukemia, so the T cells may come from the graft donor.

This clonotype was found many times. The chain uses TRBV10-3 and TRBJ2-1; D tentatively reads TRBD1 or TRBD2 (5 bases each). There are 14 residues in the CDR3. Germline CDR1 is ENHRY and CDR2 is SYGVKD. V lost 0 bases to trimming and J lost 3 bases, with 6 bases between them. CDR3 region: CAISESRGYNEQFF. CDR3 sequence (DNA): TGTGCCATCAGTGAGTCGAGGGGCTACAATGAGCAGTTCTTC.

This clonotype was counted many times. As DNA, the CDR3 is TGCAGTGCGCAGACAGGGGCCTGGGACTACCAATACAATGAGCAGTTCTTC. As protein: CSAQTGAWDYQYNEQFF. The V call is TRBV20-1, the J call TRBJ2-1; D may be TRBD1 (8 bases). Trimming cost V 6 bases and J 4 bases, with 25 bases left between them. The CDR3 sequence is 17 residues long. Germline V gives CDR1 DFQATT, CDR2 SNEGSKA (reference sequence).

This clonotype was seen ten or more times. The chain has TRBV13 and TRBJ2-7; D is uncertain. The CDR3 extends over 13 amino acids. The germline V gene encodes CDR1 PRHDT and CDR2 FYEKMQ (reference sequence). V shed 4 bases and J shed 1 base, with 8 bases lying between them. CDR3 sequence reads: CASSSLRSYEQYF. In nucleotides, the CDR3 is TGTGCCAGCAGCTCCCTAAGGTCCTACGAGCAGTACTTC.

This clonotype was detected many times. The junction shows a germline mismatch at one end, possibly a read error. CDR3 loop: CASSLAQGGGQYF. CDR3 bases: TGTGCTAGCAGCTTAGCACAGGGCGGGGGCCAGTACTTC. This rearrangement joins TRBV7-7 to TRBJ2-5; D is possibly TRBD2 (7 bases). Per germline, CDR1 SSHAT and CDR2 FNYEAQ (reference sequence). CDR3 length: 13 amino acids.

This clonotype came up many times. The gene calls are TRBV12-3 or TRBV12-4 and TRBJ1-5, with 8 bases fitting TRBD1. Trimming cost V 6 bases and J 7 bases; bases outside gene matches: 11. CDR3 size: 15 residues. DNA of the CDR3: TGTGCCAGCAGCCGGCATGGACAGGGTCGGCAGCCCCAGCATTTT. Encoded protein: CASSRHGQGRQPQHF.

This clonotype was counted ten times or more. The chain uses TRBV18 and TRBJ2-5, with D maybe TRBD1 (6 bases). CDR3 size: 13 residues. Germline V gene lookup returns CDR1 KGHSH and CDR2 LQKENI. V was cut by 2 bases and J by 5 bases, with 9 bases left in between. This chain's CDR3 is CASSPNRVETQYF. The CDR3 region has the DNA TGTGCCAGCTCACCAAACAGGGTGGAGACCCAGTACTTC.